A selection of T cell receptor beta chains follows, all from one sample in a study of tumor and adjacent non-tumor tissue in lung cancer. MiXCR was run by TCRdb on the multiplex PCR reads, yielding one entry per CDR3 protein. The sample has roughly 43,000 distinct CDR3 sequences, 60% seen once. Sequences were obtained from distant non-tumor lung tissue. These receptor sequences come from a man aged 45-65 years with non-small cell lung cancer. Each CDR3 is given with its conserved first and last residue. D genes are given only for firm matches. Clone size is shown for a subset of rows, as once, few, many or a class of expanded clone.

CDR3	DNA	size	J	D	V	length
CSAIEQRILAGGYNEQFF	TGCAGTGCTATAGAACAGAGAATACTAGCAGGGGGGTACAATGAGCAGTTCTTC	NA	TRBJ2-1	NA	TRBV20-1	18
CASCLGWDISYEQYF	TGTGCCAGCTGCTTGGGGTGGGACATCTCCTACGAGCAGTACTTC	NA	TRBJ2-7	NA	TRBV5-4	15
CASSLWQGFRYEQYF	TGTGCCAGCAGTTTGTGGCAGGGGTTTCGCTACGAGCAATACTTC	NA	TRBJ2-7	NA	TRBV28	15
CASSEGQCLNYGYTF	TGTGCCAGCAGTGAGGGGCAGTGTCTAAACTATGGCTACACCTTC	NA	TRBJ1-2	NA	TRBV2	15
CAWSVRPPISYGQYF	TGTGCCTGGAGTGTAAGGCCTCCCATCTCCTACGGGCAATACTTC	NA	TRBJ2-7	NA	TRBV30	15
CAGSRLEIAGSSYEQYF	TGTGCCGGCAGCCGATTGGAAATAGCGGGGAGCTCCTACGAGCAGTACTTT	once	TRBJ2-7	TRBD2	TRBV5-4	17
CASSAGLDVDTQYF	TGTGCCAGCAGCGCGGGACTAGATGTCGATACGCAGTACTTT	NA	TRBJ2-3	TRBD2	TRBV6-5	14
CASSSRTTGNEQFF	TGTGCTAGCAGCTCCAGGACTACTGGGAATGAGCAGTTCTTT	NA	TRBJ2-1	NA	TRBV5-4	14
CSVGSGTSGWETQYF	TGCAGCGTTGGGTCCGGGACTAGCGGGTGGGAGACCCAGTACTTC	many	TRBJ2-5	TRBD2	TRBV29-1	15
CASSTRHRVMDQPQHF	TGTGCCAGCAGCACTCGGCATAGAGTAATGGATCAACCCCAGCATTTT	NA	TRBJ1-5	NA	TRBV5-6	16
CSVIPGQGSDEHYF	TGCAGCGTTATACCGGGACAGGGGTCGGATGAGCACTACTTC	NA	TRBJ2-7	TRBD1	TRBV29-1	14
CASRLTGDQETQYF	TGTGCCAGCAGGCTAACCGGGGACCAAGAGACCCAGTACTTC	many	TRBJ2-5	NA	TRBV6-5	14
CASSLGTDWDIQYF	TGTGCCAGCAGTTTAGGGACAGATTGGGACATTCAGTACTTC	NA	TRBJ2-4	NA	TRBV12-3/TRBV12-4	14
CASSYESRGGYEQYF	TGTGCCAGCAGTTACGAGAGTCGCGGGGGTTACGAGCAGTACTTC	many	TRBJ2-7	TRBD2	TRBV6-6	15
CTISASMGQVDGYTF	TGTACTATCAGTGCGTCGATGGGGCAGGTAGATGGCTACACCTTC	few	TRBJ1-2	NA	TRBV10-3	15
CASSHLSGPNSNQPQHF	TGTGCCAGCAGCCATCTATCAGGGCCTAATAGCAATCAGCCCCAGCATTTT	NA	TRBJ1-5	NA	TRBV4-2	17
CARNQDLLSGKVYEQYF	TGCGCCAGGAACCAAGATCTGCTCAGCGGGAAAGTATACGAGCAGTACTTC	NA	TRBJ2-7	TRBD2	TRBV4-1	17
CASSPDSLNEQLF	TGTGCCAGCAGCCCGGACAGCCTCAATGAGCAGCTCTTC	NA	TRBJ2-1	NA	TRBV6-5	13
CAISERSGDAYDQYF	TGTGCCATTAGTGAGCGGTCAGGGGATGCCTACGATCAGTACTTC	NA	TRBJ2-7	NA	TRBV10-3	15
CSLRKGQGMVIETQYF	TGCAGCCTTCGAAAGGGACAGGGGATGGTAATCGAGACCCAGTACTTC	NA	TRBJ2-5	TRBD1	TRBV29-1	16
CSVDLREHHEQYF	TGCAGCGTTGATCTCCGGGAACATCACGAGCAGTACTTC	NA	TRBJ2-7	NA	TRBV29-1	13
CASSPRTEKETQYF	TGTGCCAGCTCACCACGGACAGAAAAAGAGACCCAGTACTTC	NA	TRBJ2-5	NA	TRBV18	14
CASSPSLDDEHSF	TGTGCCAGCAGTCCTTCCCTAGACGATGAGCATTCCTTC	NA	TRBJ2-1	NA	TRBV28	13
CASNPKVDEQFF	TGTGCCAGCAACCCCAAGGTCGATGAACAGTTCTTC	NA	TRBJ2-1	NA	TRBV11-1	12
CASSACWPAVATLTGELFF	TGTGCTAGCAGTGCTTGTTGGCCCGCTGTCGCCACCCTTACCGGGGAGCTGTTTTTT	NA	TRBJ2-2	NA	TRBV6-1	19
CAVMKSSSSYNEQFF	TGTGCCGTAATGAAATCCTCCAGCTCCTACAATGAGCAGTTCTTC	many	TRBJ2-1	NA	TRBV5-8	15
CSVDYGGGNTGELFF	TGCAGCGTTGATTATGGGGGAGGGAACACCGGGGAGCTGTTTTTT	hyperexpanded	TRBJ2-2	NA	TRBV29-1	15
CASSLVGGVPSYEQYF	TGCGCCAGCAGCTTGGTAGGGGGGGTACCCTCCTACGAGCAGTACTTC	many	TRBJ2-7	NA	TRBV5-1	16
CASSEQGYGEQFF	TGTGCCAGCAGTGAACAGGGGTATGGTGAGCAGTTCTTC	many	TRBJ2-1	NA	TRBV2	13
CTISESVLNPYEQYF	TGTACCATCAGTGAGTCGGTTCTTAATCCCTACGAGCAGTACTTC	NA	TRBJ2-7	NA	TRBV10-3	15
CASSFDSSGRTDTQYF	TGTGCCAGCAGTTTTGACTCTAGCGGGAGGACAGATACGCAGTATTTT	many	TRBJ2-3	TRBD2	TRBV28	16
CASSLGREGSQFF	TGTGCCAGCAGCTTAGGGCGGGAGGGTTCGCAGTTCTTC	many	TRBJ2-1	TRBD2	TRBV11-2	13
CASSHAGSSVSEWQYF	TGTGCCAGCAGCCACGCCGGGTCTAGCGTGAGTGAGTGGCAGTACTTC	NA	TRBJ2-7	NA	TRBV6-2/TRBV6-3	16
CASSQVLAEYNEQFF	TGTGCCAGCAGCCAAGTACTAGCGGAGTACAATGAGCAGTTCTTC	NA	TRBJ2-1	TRBD2	TRBV4-2	15
CSAIDLQGVSEQYF	TGCAGTGCTATAGATCTACAGGGGGTATCCGAGCAGTACTTC	few	TRBJ2-7	TRBD1	TRBV20-1	14
CASSQVGGTLNTEAFF	TGTGCCAGCAGCCAAGTAGGGGGGACTCTGAACACTGAAGCTTTCTTT	many	TRBJ1-1	NA	TRBV6-6	16
CVSSVYGQYF	TGTGTCAGCAGTGTCTACGGGCAGTACTTC	NA	TRBJ2-7	NA	TRBV2	10
CSARSVGTSGMGTQYF	TGCAGTGCTAGAAGCGTCGGGACTAGCGGCATGGGTACGCAGTATTTT	NA	TRBJ2-3	TRBD2	TRBV20-1	16
CASSPTSGQGAKLFF	TGCGCCAGCAGCCCCACGAGCGGACAGGGCGCAAAACTGTTTTTT	few	TRBJ1-4	TRBD1	TRBV5-1	15
CASSTAGIHEHYF	TGTGCCAGCAGCACGGCGGGGATCCACGAGCACTACTTC	NA	TRBJ2-7	NA	TRBV7-9	13
CASSFDRETQYF	TGCGCCAGCAGCTTTGATCGGGAGACCCAGTACTTC	many	TRBJ2-5	NA	TRBV5-1	12
CASSYSGLGLLYEQYF	TGTGCCAGCAGTTACTCAGGGCTGGGACTTCTCTACGAGCAGTACTTC	NA	TRBJ2-7	NA	TRBV6-5	16
CASSPQGNNQPQHF	TGTGCCAGCAGTCCACAGGGGAACAATCAGCCCCAGCATTTT	many	TRBJ1-5	TRBD1	TRBV6-1	14
CASSPLAGPTDTQYF	TGTGCCAGCAGCCCCCTAGCGGGTCCCACAGATACGCAGTATTTT	many	TRBJ2-3	TRBD2	TRBV5-5	15
CGVDGIYGYTF	TGCGGCGTTGACGGCATCTATGGCTACACCTTC	NA	TRBJ1-2	NA	TRBV29-1	11
CASSLEHCGGGKLFF	TGTGCCAGCAGCTTAGAGCACTGCGGAGGGGGAAAACTGTTTTTT	NA	TRBJ1-4	NA	TRBV7-9	15
CTSHQSPGQRTYEQYF	TGCACCAGTCACCAATCGCCGGGACAGAGGACCTACGAGCAGTACTTC	NA	TRBJ2-7	TRBD1	TRBV10-2	16
CATSASPNIDNEQFF	TGTGCCACCAGTGCGTCCCCCAACATCGACAATGAGCAGTTCTTC	NA	TRBJ2-1	NA	TRBV24-1	15
CSVAEHGDDGQYF	TGCAGCGTTGCGGAACATGGAGATGACGGGCAGTACTTC	NA	TRBJ2-7	NA	TRBV29-1	13
CGSSGTSGYEQYF	TGTGGCAGCAGTGGGACTAGTGGTTACGAACAGTACTTC	NA	TRBJ2-7	TRBD2	TRBV6-5	13
CASNEGAYEQYF	TGTGCCAGCAACGAGGGGGCCTACGAGCAGTACTTC	many	TRBJ2-7	NA	TRBV2	12
CASSSRQVGQFF	TGTGCCAGCAGTTCCCGACAGGTGGGCCAGTTCTTC	many	TRBJ2-1	NA	TRBV28	12
CASSATWRSDEQYF	TGCGCCAGCAGCGCAACATGGAGGAGCGACGAGCAGTACTTC	NA	TRBJ2-7	NA	TRBV5-1	14
CASSYSFVDRRDIQYF	TGTGCCAGCAGTTACTCTTTCGTGGACAGGCGGGACATTCAGTACTTC	many	TRBJ2-4	TRBD1	TRBV6-5	16
CASSFGARVETQYF	TGCGCCAGCAGCTTTGGGGCTCGCGTGGAGACCCAGTACTTC	many	TRBJ2-5	NA	TRBV5-1	14
CAWSPAQGANSPLHF	TGTGCCTGGAGTCCCGCCCAGGGGGCCAATTCACCCCTCCACTTT	many	TRBJ1-6	TRBD1	TRBV30	15
CASIRSHSYNEQFF	TGTGCCAGCATCAGGTCCCACTCCTACAATGAACAGTTCTTC	NA	TRBJ2-1	NA	TRBV28	14